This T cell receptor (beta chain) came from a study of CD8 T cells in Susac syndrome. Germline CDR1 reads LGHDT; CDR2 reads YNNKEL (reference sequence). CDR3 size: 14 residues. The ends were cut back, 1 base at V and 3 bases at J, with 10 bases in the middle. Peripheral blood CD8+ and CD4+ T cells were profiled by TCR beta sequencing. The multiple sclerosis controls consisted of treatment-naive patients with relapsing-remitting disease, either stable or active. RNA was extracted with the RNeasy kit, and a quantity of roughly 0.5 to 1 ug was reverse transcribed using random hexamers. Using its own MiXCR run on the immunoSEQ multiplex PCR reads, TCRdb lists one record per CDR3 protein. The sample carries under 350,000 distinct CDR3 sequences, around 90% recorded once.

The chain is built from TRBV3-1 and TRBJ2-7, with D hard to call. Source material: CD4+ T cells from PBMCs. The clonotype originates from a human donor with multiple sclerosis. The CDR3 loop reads CASSQVHWNYEQYF. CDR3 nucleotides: TGTGCCAGCAGCCAAGTGCACTGGAACTACGAGCAGTACTTC.